The clone carrying this T cell receptor (beta chain) was seen repeatedly, ten times or more. Trimming removed 0 bases from V and 7 bases from J, with 11 bases in between. Germline CDR1 is SGHRS and CDR2 is YFSETQ. The CDR3 runs 15 residues. These data come from a study of T cells after yellow fever vaccination. Conversion of TCR transcripts into cDNA relied on 5'RACE template switching, which added a universal primer site and UMIs. Each CDR3 protein gets one entry after TCRdb re-called the 5' RACE reads with MiXCR. The sample has around 65,000 distinct CDR3 sequences, under 6.5% seen once. The J gene is TRBJ1-6, the V gene TRBV5-1, with D possibly TRBD1 on 6 matching bases. The specimen was CD4+ T cells sorted from PBMCs, collected around 15 days after the first yellow fever vaccination. The receptor was isolated from a young man who received the YFV17D yellow fever vaccine. CDR3: CASSLEVGGNSPLHF. In nucleotides, the CDR3 is TGCGCCAGCAGCTTGGAGGTAGGGGGGAATTCACCCCTCCACTTT.